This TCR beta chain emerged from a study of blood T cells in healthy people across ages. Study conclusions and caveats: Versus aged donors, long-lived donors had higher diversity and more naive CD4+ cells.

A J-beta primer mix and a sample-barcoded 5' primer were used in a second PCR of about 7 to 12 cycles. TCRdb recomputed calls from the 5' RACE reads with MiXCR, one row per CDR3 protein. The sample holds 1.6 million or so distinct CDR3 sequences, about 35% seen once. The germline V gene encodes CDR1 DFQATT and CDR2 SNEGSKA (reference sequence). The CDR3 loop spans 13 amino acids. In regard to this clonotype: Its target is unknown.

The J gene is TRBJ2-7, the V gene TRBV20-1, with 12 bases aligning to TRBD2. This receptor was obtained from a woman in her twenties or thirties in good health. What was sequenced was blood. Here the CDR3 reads CGLAGGPRNEQYF. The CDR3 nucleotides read TGCGGCCTAGCGGGAGGGCCGAGGAACGAGCAGTACTTC.